This is a list of T cell receptor beta chains from one sample in a study of long-term antiretroviral therapy in people with HIV. TCRdb keeps only in-frame clones here, not all; method: immunoSEQ multiplex PCR. The sample consists of about 15,000 clones, under 85% of them appearing once. Sequenced here: unsorted PBMCs, sampled more than 3.1 years after starting antiretroviral therapy. The receptors were gathered from a middle-aged woman with HIV. Both conserved end residues are part of each CDR3. Fields, in order: D gene, clone size, J gene, V gene, CDR3 length, CDR3 protein, CDR3 DNA. A D gene is named only where the DNA matches it firmly. Clone size is shown for a subset of rows, as once, few, many or a class of expanded clone.

d_call: -; clone_size: -; j_call: TRBJ2-7; v_call: TRBV7-9; cdr3_length: 12; cdr3_aa: CASSLQPYEQYF; cdr3_nt: TGTGCCAGCAGCTTACAGCCCTACGAGCAGTACTTC
d_call: TRBD1; clone_size: -; j_call: TRBJ2-7; v_call: TRBV10-3; cdr3_length: 14; cdr3_aa: CAIRGGQGPYEQYF; cdr3_nt: TGTGCCATCAGAGGGGGACAGGGACCCTACGAGCAGTACTTC
d_call: TRBD1; clone_size: -; j_call: TRBJ2-3; v_call: TRBV6-5; cdr3_length: 14; cdr3_aa: CASRAGQGVYTQYF; cdr3_nt: TGTGCCAGCAGGGCGGGACAGGGGGTATATACGCAGTATTTT
d_call: -; clone_size: -; j_call: TRBJ2-2; v_call: TRBV18; cdr3_length: 15; cdr3_aa: CASSPLGRNTGELFF; cdr3_nt: TGTGCCAGCTCACCACTTGGCAGGAACACCGGGGAGCTGTTTTTT
d_call: TRBD2; clone_size: -; j_call: TRBJ2-5; v_call: TRBV2; cdr3_length: 13; cdr3_aa: CASMGGTAKTQYF; cdr3_nt: TGTGCCAGCATGGGGGGGACCGCAAAGACCCAGTACTTC
d_call: -; clone_size: -; j_call: TRBJ2-3; v_call: TRBV6-5; cdr3_length: 14; cdr3_aa: CASSSRDGTDTQYF; cdr3_nt: TGTGCCAGCAGTTCTCGGGACGGGACAGATACGCAGTATTTT
d_call: -; clone_size: -; j_call: TRBJ1-5; v_call: TRBV6-1; cdr3_length: 12; cdr3_aa: CASSEAPGPQHF; cdr3_nt: TGTGCCAGCAGTGAAGCGCCGGGACCTCAGCATTTT
d_call: TRBD1; clone_size: -; j_call: TRBJ2-7; v_call: TRBV11-2; cdr3_length: 15; cdr3_aa: CASSPRDRGPYEQYF; cdr3_nt: TGTGCCAGCAGTCCACGGGACAGGGGGCCCTACGAGCAGTACTTC
d_call: TRBD1; clone_size: -; j_call: TRBJ1-2; v_call: TRBV5-6; cdr3_length: 13; cdr3_aa: CASSLGQGGGYTF; cdr3_nt: TGTGCCAGCAGCTTGGGACAGGGGGGTGGCTACACCTTC
d_call: -; clone_size: once; j_call: TRBJ1-6; v_call: TRBV6-5; cdr3_length: 12; cdr3_aa: CASRAGNSPLHF; cdr3_nt: TGTGCCAGCAGGGCGGGGAATTCACCCCTCCACTTT
d_call: TRBD1; clone_size: -; j_call: TRBJ1-5; v_call: TRBV27; cdr3_length: 15; cdr3_aa: CASGQGIYSNQPQHF; cdr3_nt: TGTGCCAGCGGACAGGGAATATATAGCAATCAGCCCCAGCATTTT
d_call: TRBD1; clone_size: -; j_call: TRBJ1-3; v_call: TRBV2; cdr3_length: 14; cdr3_aa: CASRHRDSGNTIYF; cdr3_nt: TGTGCCAGCCGCCACCGGGACAGCGGAAACACCATATATTTT
d_call: -; clone_size: few; j_call: TRBJ1-1; v_call: TRBV7-3; cdr3_length: 14; cdr3_aa: CASSPTRDSTEAFF; cdr3_nt: TGTGCCAGCAGCCCAACGAGGGATAGCACTGAAGCTTTCTTT
d_call: -; clone_size: -; j_call: TRBJ1-1; v_call: TRBV14; cdr3_length: 16; cdr3_aa: CASSYRGTIGGTEAFF; cdr3_nt: TGTGCCAGCAGCTACCGGGGCACCATCGGAGGCACTGAAGCTTTCTTT
d_call: -; clone_size: few; j_call: TRBJ1-1; v_call: TRBV7-9; cdr3_length: 15; cdr3_aa: CASTQRAGAPTEAFF; cdr3_nt: TGTGCCAGCACCCAAAGGGCAGGGGCGCCCACTGAAGCTTTCTTT
d_call: TRBD1; clone_size: -; j_call: TRBJ1-2; v_call: TRBV30; cdr3_length: 15; cdr3_aa: CAWSYDRASYYGYTF; cdr3_nt: TGTGCCTGGAGTTACGACAGGGCAAGTTACTATGGCTACACCTTC
d_call: -; clone_size: -; j_call: TRBJ1-1; v_call: TRBV18; cdr3_length: 14; cdr3_aa: CASSLLGARTEAFF; cdr3_nt: TGTGCCAGCTCGTTGCTGGGGGCCAGGACTGAAGCTTTCTTT
d_call: TRBD2; clone_size: -; j_call: TRBJ2-3; v_call: TRBV10-3; cdr3_length: 17; cdr3_aa: CAISEWTSGGARDTQYF; cdr3_nt: TGTGCCATCAGTGAGTGGACTAGCGGGGGGGCTCGAGATACGCAGTATTTT
d_call: -; clone_size: -; j_call: TRBJ2-6; v_call: TRBV5-3; cdr3_length: 15; cdr3_aa: CARPPDSSGANVLTF; cdr3_nt: TGTGCCAGACCCCCCGACAGCTCTGGGGCCAACGTCCTGACTTTC
d_call: -; clone_size: -; j_call: TRBJ1-2; v_call: TRBV5-1; cdr3_length: 13; cdr3_aa: CASSWDKAYGYTF; cdr3_nt: TGCGCCAGCAGCTGGGACAAGGCCTATGGCTACACCTTC
d_call: TRBD1; clone_size: -; j_call: TRBJ2-1; v_call: TRBV5-4; cdr3_length: 14; cdr3_aa: CASSGDSSYNEQFF; cdr3_nt: TGTGCCAGCAGTGGGGACAGCTCCTACAATGAGCAGTTCTTC
d_call: TRBD1; clone_size: -; j_call: TRBJ1-6; v_call: TRBV30; cdr3_length: 18; cdr3_aa: CAWSVRGTGEIYNSPLHF; cdr3_nt: TGTGCCTGGAGTGTACGAGGGACAGGGGAAATTTATAATTCACCCCTCCACTTT
d_call: TRBD2; clone_size: few; j_call: TRBJ2-3; v_call: TRBV5-1; cdr3_length: 16; cdr3_aa: CASSPELAGVKDTQYF; cdr3_nt: TGCGCCAGCAGCCCGGAACTAGCGGGGGTAAAAGATACGCAGTATTTT
d_call: -; clone_size: -; j_call: TRBJ2-7; v_call: TRBV6-5; cdr3_length: 13; cdr3_aa: CASSKQETYEQYF; cdr3_nt: TGTGCCAGCAGTAAACAGGAGACCTACGAGCAGTACTTC
d_call: TRBD2; clone_size: -; j_call: TRBJ2-1; v_call: TRBV5-1; cdr3_length: 16; cdr3_aa: CASSLVSGGVRNEQFF; cdr3_nt: TGCGCCAGCAGCTTGGTTAGCGGGGGGGTCCGCAATGAGCAGTTCTTC
d_call: -; clone_size: -; j_call: TRBJ2-1; v_call: TRBV6-5; cdr3_length: 13; cdr3_aa: CASSYEVRDEQFF; cdr3_nt: TGTGCCAGCAGTTACGAGGTTAGGGATGAGCAGTTCTTC
d_call: -; clone_size: -; j_call: TRBJ2-7; v_call: TRBV6-5; cdr3_length: 15; cdr3_aa: CASSYGGGLHYEQYF; cdr3_nt: TGTGCCAGCAGTTACGGCGGGGGCCTACACTACGAGCAGTACTTC
d_call: TRBD1; clone_size: -; j_call: TRBJ1-1; v_call: TRBV6-1; cdr3_length: 17; cdr3_aa: CASSEALGTGGRTEAFF; cdr3_nt: TGTGCCAGCAGTGAAGCGCTAGGGACAGGGGGGAGGACTGAAGCTTTCTTT
d_call: -; clone_size: -; j_call: TRBJ1-4; v_call: TRBV7-9; cdr3_length: 16; cdr3_aa: CASSHRLGGGNEKLFF; cdr3_nt: TGTGCCAGCAGCCACAGGCTGGGGGGAGGGAATGAAAAACTGTTTTTT
d_call: TRBD2; clone_size: -; j_call: TRBJ2-7; v_call: TRBV30; cdr3_length: 13; cdr3_aa: CACERGGTNEQYF; cdr3_nt: TGTGCCTGTGAGCGGGGGGGGACCAACGAGCAGTACTTC
d_call: -; clone_size: -; j_call: TRBJ1-1; v_call: TRBV2; cdr3_length: 14; cdr3_aa: CASSAQGRDTEAFF; cdr3_nt: TGTGCCAGCAGCGCCCAGGGGAGGGACACTGAAGCTTTCTTT
d_call: TRBD1; clone_size: -; j_call: TRBJ2-3; v_call: TRBV29-1; cdr3_length: 16; cdr3_aa: CSASGQGQGGTDTQYF; cdr3_nt: TGCAGCGCCTCGGGACAGGGGCAGGGTGGCACAGATACGCAGTATTTT
d_call: TRBD2; clone_size: -; j_call: TRBJ2-3; v_call: TRBV27; cdr3_length: 16; cdr3_aa: CASSPRSGGAIDTQYF; cdr3_nt: TGTGCCAGCAGTCCCCGGTCGGGGGGGGCCATCGATACGCAGTATTTT
d_call: -; clone_size: few; j_call: TRBJ1-2; v_call: TRBV28; cdr3_length: 14; cdr3_aa: CASSFGGASYGYTF; cdr3_nt: TGTGCCAGCAGTTTCGGGGGGGCGTCCTATGGCTACACCTTC
d_call: -; clone_size: -; j_call: TRBJ1-3; v_call: TRBV25-1; cdr3_length: 17; cdr3_aa: CASSPRWGGNSGNTIYF; cdr3_nt: TGTGCCAGCAGTCCCCGTTGGGGGGGAAACTCTGGAAACACCATATATTTT
d_call: TRBD1; clone_size: -; j_call: TRBJ1-2; v_call: TRBV18; cdr3_length: 15; cdr3_aa: CASSPIQGASDGYTF; cdr3_nt: TGTGCCAGCTCACCTATACAGGGGGCGTCGGATGGCTACACCTTC
d_call: -; clone_size: -; j_call: TRBJ1-5; v_call: TRBV5-6; cdr3_length: 14; cdr3_aa: CASSLMGNNQPQHF; cdr3_nt: TGTGCCAGCAGCTTAATGGGCAACAATCAGCCCCAGCATTTT
d_call: -; clone_size: few; j_call: TRBJ1-2; v_call: TRBV5-1; cdr3_length: 14; cdr3_aa: CASSQGIGNYGYTF; cdr3_nt: TGCGCCAGCAGCCAAGGTATAGGGAACTATGGCTACACCTTC
d_call: -; clone_size: -; j_call: TRBJ1-1; v_call: TRBV29-1; cdr3_length: 12; cdr3_aa: CSVEGDGNEAFF; cdr3_nt: TGCAGCGTTGAAGGTGATGGGAATGAAGCTTTCTTT
d_call: TRBD1; clone_size: -; j_call: TRBJ2-7; v_call: TRBV18; cdr3_length: 18; cdr3_aa: CASSRTTPKGGLSYEQYF; cdr3_nt: TGTGCCAGCTCACGCACAACCCCAAAAGGGGGCCTATCCTACGAGCAGTACTTC
d_call: TRBD1; clone_size: -; j_call: TRBJ2-1; v_call: TRBV5-1; cdr3_length: 16; cdr3_aa: CASSGVGGMGYNEQFF; cdr3_nt: TGCGCCAGCAGCGGGGTAGGGGGCATGGGATACAATGAGCAGTTCTTC
d_call: -; clone_size: -; j_call: TRBJ1-2; v_call: TRBV2; cdr3_length: 15; cdr3_aa: CASSDERGEHYGYTF; cdr3_nt: TGTGCCAGCAGTGACGAGAGAGGGGAACACTATGGCTACACCTTC
d_call: TRBD1; clone_size: few; j_call: TRBJ1-5; v_call: TRBV5-5; cdr3_length: 16; cdr3_aa: CASSFTPGQGGQPQHF; cdr3_nt: TGTGCCAGCAGCTTTACTCCGGGACAGGGGGGTCAGCCCCAGCATTTT